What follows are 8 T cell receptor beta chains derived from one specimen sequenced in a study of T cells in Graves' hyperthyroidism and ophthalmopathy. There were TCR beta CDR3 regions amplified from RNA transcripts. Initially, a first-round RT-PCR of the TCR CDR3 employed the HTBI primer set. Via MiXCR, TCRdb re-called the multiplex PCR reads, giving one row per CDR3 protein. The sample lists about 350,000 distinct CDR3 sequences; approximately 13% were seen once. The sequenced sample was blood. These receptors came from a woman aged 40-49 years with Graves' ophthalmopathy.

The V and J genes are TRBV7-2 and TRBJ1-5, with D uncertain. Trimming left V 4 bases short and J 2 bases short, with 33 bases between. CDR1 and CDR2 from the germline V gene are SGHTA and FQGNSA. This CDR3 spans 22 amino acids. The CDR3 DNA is TGTGCCAGCAGCTCTATTATAAGTCCCCTGGCCGTGGGCGTTAATGGCAATCAGCCCCAGCATTTT. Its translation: CASSSIISPLAVGVNGNQPQHF.

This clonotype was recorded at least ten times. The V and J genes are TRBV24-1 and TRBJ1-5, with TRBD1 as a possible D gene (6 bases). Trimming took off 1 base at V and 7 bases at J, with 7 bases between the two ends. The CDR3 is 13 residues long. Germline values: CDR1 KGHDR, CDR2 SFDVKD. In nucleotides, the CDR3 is TGTGCCACCAGTGATTTTCAGGGGCAGCCCCAGCATTTT. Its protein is CATSDFQGQPQHF.

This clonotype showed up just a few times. CDR3 coding DNA: TGTGCCAGCAGTCATCTGGGGGGCTCCTACAATGAGCAGTTCTTC. It translates to CASSHLGGSYNEQFF. This chain joins TRBV12-3 or TRBV12-4 and TRBJ2-1; TRBD2 is a possible D gene (6 bases). CDR3 length: 15 amino acids. Trimming pared 5 bases from V and 0 bases from J, leaving 11 bases between.

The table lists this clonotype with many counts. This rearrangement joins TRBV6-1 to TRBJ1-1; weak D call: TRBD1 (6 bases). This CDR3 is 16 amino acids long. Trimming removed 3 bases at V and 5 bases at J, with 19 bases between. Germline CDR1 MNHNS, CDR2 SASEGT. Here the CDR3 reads CASSERIGGRGTEAFF. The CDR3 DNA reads TGTGCCAGCAGTGAGAGAATTGGGGGGCGGGGGACTGAAGCTTTCTTT.

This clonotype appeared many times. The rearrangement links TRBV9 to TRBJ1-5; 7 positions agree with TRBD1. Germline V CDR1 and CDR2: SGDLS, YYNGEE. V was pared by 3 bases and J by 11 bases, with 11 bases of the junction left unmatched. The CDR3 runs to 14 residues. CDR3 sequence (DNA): TGTGCCAGCAGCGCGAGCCCAGGGGGGTCGGCCCAGCATTTT. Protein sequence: CASSASPGGSAQHF.

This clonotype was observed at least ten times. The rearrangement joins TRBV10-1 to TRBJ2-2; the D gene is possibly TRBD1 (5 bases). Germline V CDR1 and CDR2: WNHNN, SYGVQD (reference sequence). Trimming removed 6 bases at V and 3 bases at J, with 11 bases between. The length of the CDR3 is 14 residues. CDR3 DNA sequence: TGCGCCAGCAGACGTACAGGAGACACCGGGGAGCTGTTTTTT. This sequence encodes CASRRTGDTGELFF.

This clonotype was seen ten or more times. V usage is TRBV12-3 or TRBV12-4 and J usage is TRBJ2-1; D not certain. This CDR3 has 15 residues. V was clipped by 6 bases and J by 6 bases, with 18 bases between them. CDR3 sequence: CASSQQVIGTNEQFF. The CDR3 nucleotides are TGTGCCAGCAGCCAGCAGGTAATAGGTACCAATGAGCAGTTCTTC.

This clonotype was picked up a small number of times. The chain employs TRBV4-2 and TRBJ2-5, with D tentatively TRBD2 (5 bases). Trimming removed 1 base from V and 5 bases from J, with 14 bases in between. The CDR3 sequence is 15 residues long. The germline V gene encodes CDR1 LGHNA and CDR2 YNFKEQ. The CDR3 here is CASSQASGSWETQYF. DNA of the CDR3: TGTGCCAGCAGCCAAGCTTCGGGGAGTTGGGAGACCCAGTACTTC.